Detailed here is one T cell receptor beta chain. Its antigen is undetermined. One end of the junction does not line up with germline, which may come from a read error. The source of the sample is a study of cytomegalovirus exposure and HLA in healthy donors. PCR primers comprised 60 Vbeta and 13 Jbeta primers. Assay: immunoSEQ multiplex PCR; the TCRdb copy retains only in-frame clones and omits some. The sample holds fewer than 200,000 clones, about 79% seen once. Notes on the study in general: It was shown in a later analysis that HLA-associated TCR beta chains were more clonally expanded than other, equally common chains. Data from an earlier analysis indicated that most TCR beta V segments were productive either about 90% or about 30% of the time. V segments that were indistinguishable, TRBV6-2 and TRBV6-3 among them, were omitted from analysis.

Per the germline V gene, CDR1 is ENHRY and CDR2 is SYGVKD. The CDR3 is made up of 16 amino acids. V gene TRBV10-3 combines with J gene TRBJ2-6, with D possibly TRBD1 on 5 matching bases. This clonotype originated in a female donor in good health and CMV-seronegative. Sequencing used PBMCs. This CDR3 reads CAITQVPVGGANGLTF. CDR3 nucleotide sequence: TGTGCCATCACCCAAGTCCCGGTTGGTGGGGCCAACGGCCTGACTTTC.